Listed here are 7 T cell receptor beta chains from one sample, sequenced in a study of blood T cell repertoires in COVID-19. Using immunoSEQ multiplex PCR, the repertoire was profiled, and TCRdb retains in-frame clones only, with some absent. Of 200,000 to 300,000 clones in the sample, 88% were seen once. The material sequenced was peripheral blood. These receptor sequences come from a middle-aged woman who had recovered from COVID-19.

The chain uses TRBV30 and TRBJ1-2; 10 positions agree with TRBD1. V was clipped by 2 bases and J by 7 bases; unmatched bases: 13. CDR3 size: 16 residues. Per the germline V gene, CDR1 is GTSNPN and CDR2 is SVGIG (reference sequence). CDR3 loop: CAWSLPRDRGMRGYTF. The CDR3 DNA reads as TGTGCCTGGAGTCTTCCTCGGGACAGGGGAATGCGTGGCTACACCTTC.

V is TRBV27 and J is TRBJ2-1, with 11 bases fitting TRBD2. The germline gives CDR1 MNHEY, CDR2 SMNVEV (reference sequence). V dropped 4 bases and J dropped 5; count of bases not matched to a gene: 4. The CDR3 totals 15 residues. CDR3 bases: TGTGCCAGCAGTTCCACTAGCGGGAGCCACAATGAGCAGTTCTTC. Translation: CASSSTSGSHNEQFF.

The chain links TRBV7-8 to TRBJ1-1; D gene ambiguous. The CDR3 totals 16 residues. Germline loops: CDR1 SGHVS, CDR2 FQNEAQ. The germline V and J ends were trimmed by 5 bases and 3 bases, with 19 bases remaining between them. As DNA, the CDR3 is TGTGCCAGCAGCCCTTACCCAAAGGGAGGGCACACTGAAGCTTTCTTT. It codes for CASSPYPKGGHTEAFF.

The J gene is TRBJ1-1, the V gene TRBV7-9; tentatively, D is TRBD1 (6 bases). V was trimmed by 5 bases and J by 6 bases, leaving 19 bases between them. This CDR3 has 15 residues. Germline V gene lookup returns CDR1 SEHNR and CDR2 FQNEAQ (reference sequence). The CDR3 loop is CASSTRTERRAEAFF. CDR3 in DNA: TGTGCCAGCAGCACGCGGACAGAGCGTAGGGCTGAAGCTTTCTTT.

This chain connects TRBV24-1 to TRBJ1-5; TRBD1 might be the D (6 bases). CDR1 is KGHDR and CDR2 is SFDVKD in the germline V gene. V lost 4 bases to trimming and J lost 0 bases, with 12 bases between them. This CDR3 has 16 residues. As DNA, the CDR3 is TGTGCCACCAGTGACCCCGGGGACACTAGCAATCAGCCCCAGCATTTT. This sequence encodes CATSDPGDTSNQPQHF.

V gene TRBV18 combines with J gene TRBJ2-3, with D hard to call. The CDR3 is 15 amino acids. The germline V and J ends were trimmed by 6 bases and 0 bases, with 13 bases remaining between them. CDR1 is KGHSH, CDR2 LQKENI, per germline. As DNA, the CDR3 is TGTGCCAGCTCGCAGCACCTGACTAGCACAGATACGCAGTATTTT. This translates into CASSQHLTSTDTQYF.

V is TRBV5-1 and J is TRBJ2-5; TRBD2 matches 12 bases. The V and J ends lost 0 bases and 5 bases, in that order; junction bases with no gene match: 2. Germline values: CDR1 SGHRS, CDR2 YFSETQ. This CDR3 contains 15 residues. Written as DNA, the CDR3 is TGCGCCAGCAGCTTGGTTGGACTAGCGGGGGAGACCCAGTACTTC. It is translated as CASSLVGLAGETQYF.